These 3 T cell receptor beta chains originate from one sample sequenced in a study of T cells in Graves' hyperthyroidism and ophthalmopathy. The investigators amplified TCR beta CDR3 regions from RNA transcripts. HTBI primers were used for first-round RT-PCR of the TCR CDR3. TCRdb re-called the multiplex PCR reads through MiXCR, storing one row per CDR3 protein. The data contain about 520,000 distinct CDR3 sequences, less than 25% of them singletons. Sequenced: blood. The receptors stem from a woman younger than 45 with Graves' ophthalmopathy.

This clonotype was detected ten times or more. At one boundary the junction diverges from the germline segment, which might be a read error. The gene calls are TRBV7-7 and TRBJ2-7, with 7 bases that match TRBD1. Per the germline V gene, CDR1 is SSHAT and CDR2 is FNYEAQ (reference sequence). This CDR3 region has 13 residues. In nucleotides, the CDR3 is TGTGCTAGCAGCTTAACGGGACAGAGCGAGCAGTACTTC. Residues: CASSLTGQSEQYF. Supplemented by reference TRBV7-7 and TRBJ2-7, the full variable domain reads GAGVSQSPRYKVTKRGQDVTLRCDPISSHATLYWYQQALGQGPEFLTYFNYEAQPDKSGLPSDRFSAERPEGSISTLTIQRTEQRDSAMYRCASSLTGQSEQYFGPGTRLTVT.

DNA for the CDR3: TGCAGGACGGGACTCGAGTACGAGCAGTACTTC. It translates to CRTGLEYEQYF. This chain joins TRBV20-1 and TRBJ2-7; a possible D gene is TRBD2 (6 bases). The length of the CDR3 is 11 residues. Germline assignment: CDR1 DFQATT and CDR2 SNEGSKA (reference sequence).

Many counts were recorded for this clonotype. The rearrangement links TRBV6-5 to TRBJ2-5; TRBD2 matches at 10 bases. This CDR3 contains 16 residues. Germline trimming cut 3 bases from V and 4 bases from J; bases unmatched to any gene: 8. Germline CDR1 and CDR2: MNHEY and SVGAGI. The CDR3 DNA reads TGTGCCAGCAGTTATCCCTTTAGCGGGGGGCGAGAGACCCAGTACTTC. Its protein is CASSYPFSGGRETQYF.